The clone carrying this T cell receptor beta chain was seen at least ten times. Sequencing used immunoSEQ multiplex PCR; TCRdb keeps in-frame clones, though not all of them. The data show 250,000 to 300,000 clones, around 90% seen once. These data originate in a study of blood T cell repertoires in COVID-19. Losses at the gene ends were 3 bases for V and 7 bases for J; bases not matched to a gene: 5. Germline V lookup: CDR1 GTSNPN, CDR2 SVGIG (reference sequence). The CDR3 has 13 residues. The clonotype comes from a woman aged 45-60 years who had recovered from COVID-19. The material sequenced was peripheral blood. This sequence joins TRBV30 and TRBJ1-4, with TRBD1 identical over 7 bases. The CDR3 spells CAWSTQGGEKLFF. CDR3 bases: TGTGCCTGGAGCACCCAGGGGGGTGAAAAACTGTTTTTT. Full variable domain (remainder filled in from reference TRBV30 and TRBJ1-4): SQTIHQWPATLVQPVGSPLSLECTVEGTSNPNLYWYRQAAGRGLQLLFYSVGIGQISSEVPQNLSASRPQDRQFILSSKKLLLSDSGFYLCAWSTQGGEKLFFGSGTQLSVL.